This is a list of T cell receptor beta chains from one sample in a study of cytomegalovirus exposure and HLA in healthy donors. Profiling relied on immunoSEQ multiplex PCR, and the TCRdb table lists in-frame clones only, not all of them. Counted here are roughly 200,000 clones, about four fifths occurring once; the ten biggest clones make up around 2.6%. Sample: PBMCs. The receptor source for this set is a female donor in good health and CMV-seronegative. Each CDR3 is given with its conserved first and last residue. The order of the fields is clone size, D gene, J gene, CDR3 length, V gene, CDR3 DNA, CDR3 protein. D genes are given only for firm matches. The listing skips clone size in some rows; elsewhere it reads once, few, many or a size class.

clone_size: once; d_call: .; j_call: TRBJ1-3; cdr3_length: 16; v_call: TRBV28; cdr3_nt: TGTGCCAGCAGTTCCATACCGACAGCCGGTGGAAACACCATATATTTT; cdr3_aa: CASSSIPTAGGNTIYF
clone_size: once; d_call: TRBD2; j_call: TRBJ2-5; cdr3_length: 17; v_call: TRBV5-1; cdr3_nt: TGCGCCAGCAGGTCACGTCTCGGGGGGAGTAACCAAGAGACCCAGTACTTC; cdr3_aa: CASRSRLGGSNQETQYF
clone_size: once; d_call: TRBD1; j_call: TRBJ2-3; cdr3_length: 17; v_call: TRBV4-1; cdr3_nt: TGCGCCAGCAGCCAAGCCCGGACAGGGGGGCACACAGATACGCAGTATTTT; cdr3_aa: CASSQARTGGHTDTQYF
clone_size: .; d_call: TRBD1; j_call: TRBJ2-7; cdr3_length: 15; v_call: TRBV7-9; cdr3_nt: TGTGCCAGCAGCTTAGGTCGGACAGGCGAATACGAGCAGTACTTC; cdr3_aa: CASSLGRTGEYEQYF
clone_size: few; d_call: TRBD2; j_call: TRBJ2-7; cdr3_length: 13; v_call: TRBV19; cdr3_nt: TGTGCCAGTAGTAGGAGCGGGAACTACGAGCAGTACTTC; cdr3_aa: CASSRSGNYEQYF
clone_size: .; d_call: .; j_call: TRBJ2-7; cdr3_length: 17; v_call: TRBV14; cdr3_nt: TGTGCCAGCAGCCAAGGGGGCGGCTGGGATTCCCCCTACGAGCAGTACTTC; cdr3_aa: CASSQGGGWDSPYEQYF
clone_size: .; d_call: TRBD1; j_call: TRBJ2-2; cdr3_length: 15; v_call: TRBV28; cdr3_nt: TGTGCCAGCAGTCCCGGGACAGGGGGAACCGGGGAGCTGTTTTTT; cdr3_aa: CASSPGTGGTGELFF
clone_size: few; d_call: .; j_call: TRBJ2-2; cdr3_length: 17; v_call: TRBV4-1; cdr3_nt: TGCGCCAGCAGCCAAGGAATTGGGGGGACCAACACCGGGGAGCTGTTTTTT; cdr3_aa: CASSQGIGGTNTGELFF
clone_size: few; d_call: TRBD2; j_call: TRBJ2-1; cdr3_length: 16; v_call: TRBV7-9; cdr3_nt: TGTGCCAGCAGCTGGGAGAGACTAGCGGCCTACAATGAGCAGTTCTTC; cdr3_aa: CASSWERLAAYNEQFF
clone_size: .; d_call: .; j_call: TRBJ1-1; cdr3_length: 15; v_call: TRBV19; cdr3_nt: TGTGCCAGTAGTATAACAGGTCTTGGAGACACTGAAGCTTTCTTT; cdr3_aa: CASSITGLGDTEAFF
clone_size: .; d_call: TRBD2; j_call: TRBJ2-3; cdr3_length: 17; v_call: TRBV14; cdr3_nt: TGTGCCAGCAGCCAAAGACTCATGCGCGGGGGTGAAGATACGCAGTATTTT; cdr3_aa: CASSQRLMRGGEDTQYF
clone_size: .; d_call: .; j_call: TRBJ2-7; cdr3_length: 13; v_call: TRBV15; cdr3_nt: TGTGCCACCCGCATCGACAGTGCCTACGAGCAGTACTTC; cdr3_aa: CATRIDSAYEQYF
clone_size: .; d_call: TRBD2; j_call: TRBJ2-1; cdr3_length: 18; v_call: TRBV5-4; cdr3_nt: TGTGCCAGCAGCTCAATAGCGGGAGGGCCGGGCTCCTACAATGAGCAGTTCTTC; cdr3_aa: CASSSIAGGPGSYNEQFF
clone_size: .; d_call: .; j_call: TRBJ2-5; cdr3_length: 14; v_call: TRBV5-1; cdr3_nt: TGCGCCAGCAGCTTGGGGACTTTTGCAGAGACCCAGTACTTC; cdr3_aa: CASSLGTFAETQYF
clone_size: .; d_call: TRBD2; j_call: TRBJ2-3; cdr3_length: 15; v_call: TRBV4-1; cdr3_nt: TGCGCCAGCAGCCAGAAAGCGGGAGGTCCAGATACGCAGTATTTT; cdr3_aa: CASSQKAGGPDTQYF
clone_size: .; d_call: TRBD2; j_call: TRBJ2-1; cdr3_length: 17; v_call: TRBV5-1; cdr3_nt: TGCGCCAGCAGCTCACCGGGACTAGCGGGAGTCGAGAGTGAGCAGTTCTTC; cdr3_aa: CASSSPGLAGVESEQFF